These 18 T cell receptor beta chains share one sample of origin, sequenced in a study of blood T cell repertoires in COVID-19. Using immunoSEQ multiplex PCR, the repertoire was profiled, and TCRdb retains in-frame clones only, with some absent. This sample has 150,000 to 170,000 clones, with approximately 80% found just once. The sample consisted of peripheral blood. Every receptor here comes from a woman aged 60-75 years with COVID-19, enrolled during active disease.

This chain links TRBV19 with TRBJ1-1; 7 positions match TRBD1. This CDR3 is built from 14 residues. The germline CDR1 and CDR2 sequences are LNHDA and SQIVND (reference sequence). Unmatched junction bases numbered 4, after V lost 5 bases and J lost 1 base. The CDR3 DNA reads as TGTGCCAGTAGTGCCGGGACAGCGAACACTGAAGCTTTCTTT. It is translated as CASSAGTANTEAFF.

V gene TRBV11-2 combines with J gene TRBJ2-1, with D possibly TRBD1 on 6 matching bases. CDR1 SGHAT and CDR2 FQNNGV come from the germline V gene. With 2 bases removed from V and 9 bases from J, the gap between germline ends came to 14 bases. The CDR3 runs to 14 residues. CDR3 DNA sequence: TGTGCCAGCAGCTTACTACAGGGAACCGTTGAGCAGTTCTTC. Its translation is CASSLLQGTVEQFF.

In its sample, this clone was seen a few times. This sequence joins TRBV29-1 and TRBJ1-1; unclear D gene. CDR3 length: 12 residues. The V gene lost 0 bases and the J gene lost 4 bases, with 6 bases spanning the gap. The V gene's germline CDR1 is SQVTM and CDR2 ANQGSEA. In DNA, the CDR3 is TGCAGCGTTGAAGATCTAGCCACTGAAGCTTTCTTT. Translation gives CSVEDLATEAFF.

This clone was seen only a few times. J is TRBJ1-1 and V is TRBV6-5; D ambiguous. The CDR3 sequence is 13 residues long. The germline V gene encodes CDR1 MNHEY and CDR2 SVGAGI. The V end lost 5 bases, the J end lost 1 base, and 8 bases lay between the germline ends. The CDR3 region has the DNA TGTGCCAGCAGTAGGGAGCGGAACACTGAAGCTTTCTTT. Translation gives CASSRERNTEAFF.

CDR3 amino acids: CATGTGDLSGYTF. The CDR3, as DNA: TGTGCCACAGGGACAGGGGATTTGTCTGGCTACACCTTC. The chain employs TRBV6-5 and TRBJ1-2, with 10 bases aligning to TRBD1. This CDR3 comprises 13 residues. Germline CDR1 and CDR2: MNHEY and SVGAGI. J gave up 7 bases and V 10 bases, and 9 bases lay outside the gene matches.

This chain joins TRBV19 and TRBJ1-6, with D possibly being TRBD1 (5 bases). In germline, CDR1 is LNHDA, CDR2 SQIVND (reference sequence). The CDR3 loop spans 14 amino acids. V gave up 2 bases and J gave up 10 bases, with 12 bases separating them. The CDR3 DNA is TGTGCCAGTAGTATAACCCAGGGCCGATCACCCCTCCACTTT. Its protein is CASSITQGRSPLHF.

The V gene is TRBV29-1, the J gene TRBJ2-7, with D perhaps matching TRBD1 (6 bases). The CDR3 spans 16 residues. Per germline, CDR1 SQVTM and CDR2 ANQGSEA. Trimming shortened V by 1 base and J by 4 bases, and 20 bases separated the two germline ends. This chain's CDR3 is CSVEGFGRGIRYEQYF. In DNA form, the CDR3 reads TGCAGCGTTGAAGGTTTCGGCAGGGGAATAAGATACGAGCAGTACTTC.

The gene calls are TRBV11-1 and TRBJ1-2, with D perhaps TRBD1 (5 bases). V shed 6 bases and J shed 4 bases, with 18 bases lying between them. From germline, CDR1 is SGHAT and CDR2 FQDESV (reference sequence). This CDR3 contains 15 residues. CDR3 in amino acids: CASSPDIMNSYGYTF. The CDR3 bases are TGTGCCAGCAGTCCGGACATTATGAACTCCTATGGCTACACCTTC.

The V and J genes are TRBV5-8 and TRBJ1-1; TRBD1 agrees at 11 bases. After removal of 6 bases from V and 5 bases from J, the junction contained 6 bases not matched to a gene. Germline V gives CDR1 SGHTS, CDR2 YDEGEE. The CDR3 extends over 14 amino acids. The CDR3 region is CASTKDRGRTEAFF. The CDR3 nucleotides are TGTGCCAGCACCAAGGACAGGGGGCGAACTGAAGCTTTCTTT.

V usage is TRBV7-9 and J usage is TRBJ2-1, with TRBD2 matching 12 bases. The V gene end was trimmed by 5 bases and the J gene end by 8 bases; junction bases not matched to a gene: 7. Germline CDR1 is SEHNR and CDR2 is FQNEAQ (reference sequence). The CDR3 has 15 amino acids. Written as DNA, the CDR3 is TGTGCCAGCAGCGTAGGACTAGCGGGGTCGGATGAGCAGTTCTTC. It translates to CASSVGLAGSDEQFF.

The chain links TRBV5-1 to TRBJ2-7; 10 nucleotides match TRBD2. The CDR3 length is 15 residues. With 2 bases clipped from V and 2 bases from J, the junction kept 4 bases outside the gene matches. Germline V gene lookup returns CDR1 SGHRS and CDR2 YFSETQ. CDR3 sequence reads: CASSLPGTSAYEQYF. The CDR3, as DNA: TGCGCCAGCAGCTTACCCGGGACTAGCGCCTACGAGCAGTACTTC.

The chain is built from TRBV7-3 and TRBJ2-1; 9 nucleotides line up with TRBD2. The CDR3 contains 15 residues. Per the germline V gene, CDR1 is SGHTA and CDR2 is FQGTGA. The ends lost 4 bases at V and 8 bases at J; junction bases unmatched: 9. The CDR3 nucleotides read TGTGCCAGCAGCTCACGTAGCGGGAGATACGATGAGCAGTTCTTC. This gives the protein CASSSRSGRYDEQFF.

The chain recombines TRBV7-9 with TRBJ2-1, with TRBD2 as a possible D gene (6 bases). The ends were cut back, 10 bases at V and 0 bases at J, with 16 bases in the middle. The CDR3 covers 15 residues. CDR1 SEHNR and CDR2 FQNEAQ come from the germline V gene (reference sequence). This chain's CDR3 is CATGTFRSSYNEQFF. The DNA for the CDR3 is TGTGCCACCGGGACTTTCAGGAGCTCCTACAATGAGCAGTTCTTC.

The rearrangement uses TRBV19 and TRBJ1-1, with D uncertain. Germline loops: CDR1 LNHDA, CDR2 SQIVND (reference sequence). V gave up 1 base and J gave up 0 bases, with 12 bases separating them. This CDR3 has 16 amino acids. The CDR3, as DNA: TGTGCCAGTAGTATAGCCAAATTCGGGGTGAACACTGAAGCTTTCTTT. Its protein product is CASSIAKFGVNTEAFF.

J is TRBJ2-3 and V is TRBV3-1 (or the pseudogene TRBV3-2); 14 nucleotides agree with TRBD2. Germline assignment: CDR1 LGHDT and CDR2 YNNKEL (reference sequence). The V segment lost 1 base and the J segment 11 bases; nucleotides outside the gene matches: 14. The CDR3 length is 18 residues. The CDR3 here is CASSQALGTSGSKIGQYF. DNA for the CDR3: TGTGCCAGCAGCCAAGCCCTCGGGACTAGCGGGAGTAAGATAGGGCAGTATTTT.

This chain connects TRBV30 to TRBJ1-5; D uncertain. Germline-derived CDR1 and CDR2 are GTSNPN and SVGIG (reference sequence). CDR3 size: 17 residues. V lost 3 bases, J lost 0 bases, and 18 bases lay in between. CDR3: CAWSEGEGFYSNQPQHF. CDR3 DNA sequence: TGTGCCTGGAGCGAGGGAGAAGGTTTTTATAGCAATCAGCCCCAGCATTTT.

The chain couples TRBV5-5 to TRBJ1-5, with 8 nucleotides matching TRBD1. This CDR3 has 16 amino acids. The junction had 8 bases not matched to a gene; V was cut back by 6 bases and J by 0 bases. CDR1 and CDR2 from the germline V gene are SGHKS and YYEKEE (reference sequence). DNA for the CDR3: TGTGCCAGCAACCAGGGGGCAAGGCATAGCAATCAGCCCCAGCATTTT. Residues: CASNQGARHSNQPQHF.

The chain carries TRBV30 and TRBJ2-3; 9 bases map to TRBD1. The CDR3 extends over 14 amino acids. The germline V gene has CDR1 GTSNPN and CDR2 SVGIG (reference sequence). The trim removed 4 bases at V and 5 bases at J, leaving 7 bases unmatched. The CDR3 nucleotides are TGTGCCTGGACCACGGGACAGGGAGGAGATACGCAGTATTTT. This codes for CAWTTGQGGDTQYF.